The clone carrying this T cell receptor (beta chain) was observed at least ten times. What it binds is not known. The data belong to a study of regulatory T cells in long-lasting Graves disease. Study context: For a period under 3 months, newly diagnosed Graves' patients had taken antithyroid drugs.

Construction of TCR beta libraries relied on iRepertoire HTBI primers and on Arm-PCR targeting CDR3 regions. Each CDR3 protein is one row after TCRdb ran MiXCR on the multiplex PCR reads. This table has some 340,000 distinct CDR3 sequences, approximately 12% appearing once. Study results and caveats: Persistent patients shared more public clonotypes (about 2,700) than new patients (approximately 1,000).

As to time point: newly diagnosed GD, antithyroid drugs for less than 3 months. Making the TCR library involved RNA that had been extracted from PBMCs. The CDR3 extends over 17 amino acids. Germline trimming cut 1 base from V and 0 bases from J; bases unmatched to any gene: 6. Germline V gene sequence: CDR1 SGHTA, CDR2 FQGTGA. This same sample was also part of a study on T cells in Graves' hyperthyroidism and ophthalmopathy. From that paper: Uncontrolled infection, other autoimmune disease, pregnancy and lactation each barred patients from inclusion. In the analysis, a 13 V-J model separated ophthalmopathy from stable hyperthyroidism.

The V call is TRBV7-3, the J call TRBJ2-1; 7 bases align to TRBD1. The sample here was peripheral blood mononuclear cells (PBMCs), taken at new diagnosis, from a patient treated with antithyroid drugs. This sequence was found in a woman under 30 with Graves disease. CDR3 bases: TGTGCCAGCAGCTTAAGAGGGACAGCGTACTCCTACAATGAGCAGTTCTTC. Protein sequence: CASSLRGTAYSYNEQFF.